A single count supports the clone carrying this T cell receptor (beta chain). This sample is drawn from a study of blood T cell repertoires in COVID-19. Overall study: Acute-phase and convalescent COVID-19 samples originated in the United States, Italy and Spain. PBMCs, B-cell-depleted T cells, or T cells were the source of the cDNA or gDNA that made up the material.

Trimming took off 4 bases at V and 1 base at J, with 10 bases between the two ends. The CDR3 has 14 residues. Germline V lookup: CDR1 MGHRA, CDR2 YSYEKL. Original handling: For nucleated cells, counts were estimated from reference gene primer amplification. Generated by immunoSEQ multiplex PCR, the TCRdb table keeps only in-frame clones and is missing some. The DNA was the basis for D and trimming; V, J and clone size are from that table. The data contain around 120,000 clones, almost 90% of them singletons. The sample comprised peripheral blood. The TCR comes from a woman between 45 and 60 years old with active or convalescent COVID-19. The chain carries TRBV4-1 and TRBJ1-2; D is uncertain. Written as DNA, the CDR3 is TGCGCCAGCAGCCCTACTGCACTTAACTATGGCTACACCTTC. This encodes CASSPTALNYGYTF.